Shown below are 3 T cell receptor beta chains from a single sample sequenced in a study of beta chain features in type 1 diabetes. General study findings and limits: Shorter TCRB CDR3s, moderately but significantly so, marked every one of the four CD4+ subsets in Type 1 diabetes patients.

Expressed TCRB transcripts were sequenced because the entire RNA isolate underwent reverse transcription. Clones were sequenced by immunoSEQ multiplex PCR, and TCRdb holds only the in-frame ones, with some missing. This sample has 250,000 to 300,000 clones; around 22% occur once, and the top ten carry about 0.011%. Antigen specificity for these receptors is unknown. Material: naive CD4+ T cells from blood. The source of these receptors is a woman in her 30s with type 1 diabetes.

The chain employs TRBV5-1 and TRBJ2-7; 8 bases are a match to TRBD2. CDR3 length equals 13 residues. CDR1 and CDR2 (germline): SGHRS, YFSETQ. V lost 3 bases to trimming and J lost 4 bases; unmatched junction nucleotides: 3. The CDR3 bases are TGCGCCAGCAGCTCCGGGACTAGGTACGAGCAGTACTTC. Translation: CASSSGTRYEQYF.

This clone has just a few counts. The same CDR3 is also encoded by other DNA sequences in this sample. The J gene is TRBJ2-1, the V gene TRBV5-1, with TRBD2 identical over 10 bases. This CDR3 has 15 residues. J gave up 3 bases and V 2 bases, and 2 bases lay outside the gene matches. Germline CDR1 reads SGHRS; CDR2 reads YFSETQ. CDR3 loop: CASSFGLADYNEQFF. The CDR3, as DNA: TGCGCCAGCAGCTTCGGACTAGCGGACTACAATGAGCAGTTCTTC.

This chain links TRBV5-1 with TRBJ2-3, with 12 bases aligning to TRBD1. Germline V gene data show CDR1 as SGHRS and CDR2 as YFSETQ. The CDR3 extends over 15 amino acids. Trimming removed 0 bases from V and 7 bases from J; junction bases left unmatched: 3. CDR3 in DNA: TGCGCCAGCAGCTTGGGGGACAGGGGGCGAAATACGCAGTATTTT. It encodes CASSLGDRGRNTQYF.